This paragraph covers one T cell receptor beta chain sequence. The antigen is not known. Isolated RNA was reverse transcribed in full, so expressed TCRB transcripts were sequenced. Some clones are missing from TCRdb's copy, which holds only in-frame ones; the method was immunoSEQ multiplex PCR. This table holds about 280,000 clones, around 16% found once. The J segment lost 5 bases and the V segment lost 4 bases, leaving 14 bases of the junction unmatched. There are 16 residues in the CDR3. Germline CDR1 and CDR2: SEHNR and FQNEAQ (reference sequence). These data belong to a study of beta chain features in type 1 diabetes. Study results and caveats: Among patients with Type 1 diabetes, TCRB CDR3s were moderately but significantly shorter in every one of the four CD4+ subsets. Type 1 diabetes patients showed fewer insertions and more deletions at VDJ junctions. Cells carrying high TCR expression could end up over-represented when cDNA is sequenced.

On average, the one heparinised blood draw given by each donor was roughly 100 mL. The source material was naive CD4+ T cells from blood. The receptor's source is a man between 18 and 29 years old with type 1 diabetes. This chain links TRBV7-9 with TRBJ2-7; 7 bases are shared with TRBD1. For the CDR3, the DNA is TGTGCCAGCAGCTCGATAACAGGGGTTAGGCTCGACGAGCAGTACTTC. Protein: CASSSITGVRLDEQYF. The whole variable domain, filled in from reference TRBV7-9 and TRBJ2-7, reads DTGVSQNPRHKITKRGQNVTFRCDPISEHNRLYWYRQTLGQGPEFLTYFQNEAQLEKSRLLSDRFSAERPKGSFSTLEIQRTEQGDSAMYLCASSSITGVRLDEQYFGPGTRLTVT.